This is a list of T cell receptor beta chains from one sample in a study of blood T cells in healthy people across ages. TCRdb used MiXCR to reprocess the 5' RACE reads, holding one entry per CDR3 protein. Of about 1.6 million distinct CDR3 sequences in the sample, 30% to 40% were seen once. Sequencing input: blood. These receptors were collected from a woman between 25 and 40 years old in good health. Both conserved end residues are part of each CDR3. A D gene is named only where the DNA matches it firmly. Expanded clones are given a class, and other clones once, few, many or no size at all.

CDR3aa: CAIGGGLPSYNEQFF
CDR3nt: TGTGCCATCGGTGGCGGTCTACCCTCCTACAATGAGCAGTTCTTC
d_gene: .
abundance: many
j_gene: TRBJ2-1
v_gene: TRBV10-3

CDR3aa: CSAKRGTGVSDSPLHF
CDR3nt: TGCAGTGCTAAGAGGGGGACAGGGGTGTCAGATTCACCCCTCCACTTT
d_gene: TRBD1
abundance: .
j_gene: TRBJ1-6
v_gene: TRBV20-1

CDR3aa: CSVGPIAGQGGYEQYF
CDR3nt: TGCAGCGTTGGGCCCATAGCCGGACAGGGGGGATACGAGCAGTACTTC
d_gene: TRBD1
abundance: few
j_gene: TRBJ2-7
v_gene: TRBV29-1

CDR3aa: CASSYIPMNQPQHF
CDR3nt: TGTGCCAGCAGTTACATCCCTATGAATCAGCCCCAGCATTTT
d_gene: .
abundance: few
j_gene: TRBJ1-5
v_gene: TRBV6-6

CDR3aa: CAISVGQSSYEQYF
CDR3nt: TGTGCCATCAGTGTGGGACAGAGCTCCTACGAGCAGTACTTC
d_gene: TRBD1
abundance: few
j_gene: TRBJ2-7
v_gene: TRBV10-3

CDR3aa: CASSLALQYNEQFF
CDR3nt: TGCGCCAGCAGCTTGGCCCTTCAATACAATGAGCAGTTCTTC
d_gene: .
abundance: .
j_gene: TRBJ2-1
v_gene: TRBV5-1

CDR3aa: CASSPPRGNTIYF
CDR3nt: TGTGCCAGCAGCCCCCCTAGGGGGAACACCATATATTTT
d_gene: .
abundance: few
j_gene: TRBJ1-3
v_gene: TRBV13

CDR3aa: CASRASAGTGELFF
CDR3nt: TGTGCCAGCAGGGCTAGCGCGGGTACCGGGGAGCTGTTTTTT
d_gene: .
abundance: few
j_gene: TRBJ2-2
v_gene: TRBV28

CDR3aa: CASSFSGGRAGEQYF
CDR3nt: TGTGCCAGCAGTTTTTCAGGGGGGAGGGCCGGAGAGCAGTACTTC
d_gene: .
abundance: few
j_gene: TRBJ2-4
v_gene: TRBV6-6

CDR3aa: CASSLKPPRWFF
CDR3nt: TGCGCCAGCAGCCTAAAACCCCCCAGGTGGTTCTTC
d_gene: .
abundance: .
j_gene: TRBJ2-1
v_gene: TRBV10-1

CDR3aa: CSATSVVETQYF
CDR3nt: TGCAGTGCTACTTCGGTAGTGGAGACCCAGTACTTC
d_gene: .
abundance: .
j_gene: TRBJ2-5
v_gene: TRBV20-1

CDR3aa: CAISAYNQPQHF
CDR3nt: TGTGCCATCAGTGCGTACAATCAGCCCCAGCATTTT
d_gene: .
abundance: few
j_gene: TRBJ1-5
v_gene: TRBV10-3

CDR3aa: CASSLDARNYGYTF
CDR3nt: TGTGCCAGCAGCTTAGATGCAAGAAACTATGGCTACACCTTC
d_gene: .
abundance: .
j_gene: TRBJ1-2
v_gene: TRBV7-2

CDR3aa: CASSQDKEAEQGTQYF
CDR3nt: TGTGCCAGCAGCCAAGATAAGGAGGCAGAGCAAGGGACCCAGTACTTC
d_gene: .
abundance: .
j_gene: TRBJ2-5
v_gene: TRBV4-2

CDR3aa: CASSFKSPDTQYF
CDR3nt: TGTGCCAGCAGCTTTAAGAGCCCAGATACGCAGTATTTT
d_gene: .
abundance: .
j_gene: TRBJ2-3
v_gene: TRBV5-4

CDR3aa: CASSPSGGGGPTEAFF
CDR3nt: TGTGCCAGCAGTCCCTCAGGGGGTGGCGGACCCACTGAAGCTTTCTTT
d_gene: TRBD1
abundance: .
j_gene: TRBJ1-1
v_gene: TRBV12-3/TRBV12-4

CDR3aa: CASRPCLPGGGPLEQYF
CDR3nt: TGTGCCAGCAGGCCGTGCCTACCGGGCGGGGGGCCTTTGGAGCAGTACTTC
d_gene: TRBD2
abundance: few
j_gene: TRBJ2-7
v_gene: TRBV6-4

CDR3aa: CASSQRDQEETQYF
CDR3nt: TGCGCCAGCAGCCAAAGGGACCAGGAGGAGACCCAGTACTTC
d_gene: .
abundance: few
j_gene: TRBJ2-5
v_gene: TRBV4-1

CDR3aa: CASSPGPTTTEAFF
CDR3nt: TGTGCCAGCAGTCCGGGACCCACAACAACTGAAGCTTTCTTT
d_gene: .
abundance: few
j_gene: TRBJ1-1
v_gene: TRBV27

CDR3aa: CASSNTQELQETQYF
CDR3nt: TGTGCCAGCAGCAACACGCAGGAACTCCAAGAGACCCAGTACTTC
d_gene: .
abundance: .
j_gene: TRBJ2-5
v_gene: TRBV7-2

CDR3aa: CASSQVPTESYEQYF
CDR3nt: TGCGCCAGCAGCCAAGTCCCCACCGAATCCTACGAGCAGTACTTC
d_gene: .
abundance: .
j_gene: TRBJ2-7
v_gene: TRBV4-1

CDR3aa: CASSPSGRKSYEQYF
CDR3nt: TGTGCCAGCAGCCCCAGCGGGAGAAAATCCTACGAGCAGTACTTC
d_gene: TRBD2
abundance: .
j_gene: TRBJ2-7
v_gene: TRBV28

CDR3aa: CASSLVRGMNTEAFF
CDR3nt: TGTGCCAGCAGCTTAGTTCGGGGCATGAACACTGAAGCTTTCTTT
d_gene: .
abundance: .
j_gene: TRBJ1-1
v_gene: TRBV7-9

CDR3aa: CASSPGTAGETQYF
CDR3nt: TGTGCCAGCAGTCCGGGGACAGCCGGGGAGACCCAGTACTTC
d_gene: TRBD1
abundance: .
j_gene: TRBJ2-5
v_gene: TRBV27

CDR3aa: CASNAGDTITYNEQFF
CDR3nt: TGCGCCAGCAACGCCGGGGACACAATTACCTACAATGAGCAGTTCTTC
d_gene: .
abundance: .
j_gene: TRBJ2-1
v_gene: TRBV5-1

CDR3aa: CASSQAQLKNTEAFF
CDR3nt: TGTGCCAGCAGCCAAGCACAGCTAAAGAACACTGAAGCTTTCTTT
d_gene: .
abundance: .
j_gene: TRBJ1-1
v_gene: TRBV3-1

CDR3aa: CSASLQVYVQYF
CDR3nt: TGCAGTGCTAGCCTACAAGTATACGTGCAGTACTTC
d_gene: .
abundance: .
j_gene: TRBJ2-7
v_gene: TRBV20-1

CDR3aa: CSARDPGSPDYGQYF
CDR3nt: TGCAGTGCTAGAGATCCAGGAAGCCCCGACTACGGGCAGTACTTC
d_gene: .
abundance: .
j_gene: TRBJ2-7
v_gene: TRBV20-1

CDR3aa: CASSSGQVTPANVLTF
CDR3nt: TGTGCCAGCAGTTCCGGACAGGTTACGCCGGCCAACGTCCTGACTTTC
d_gene: TRBD1
abundance: .
j_gene: TRBJ2-6
v_gene: TRBV28

CDR3aa: CASSLIGAYEQYF
CDR3nt: TGTGCCAGCAGTTTAATCGGAGCCTACGAGCAGTACTTC
d_gene: .
abundance: .
j_gene: TRBJ2-7
v_gene: TRBV28

CDR3aa: CATGGSRNEQFF
CDR3nt: TGTGCCACAGGGGGGTCCCGCAATGAGCAGTTCTTC
d_gene: .
abundance: .
j_gene: TRBJ2-1
v_gene: TRBV3-1

CDR3aa: CASSFLGLTDHEQFF
CDR3nt: TGTGCCAGCAGCTTTTTAGGGCTTACTGACCATGAGCAGTTCTTC
d_gene: .
abundance: few
j_gene: TRBJ2-1
v_gene: TRBV5-6

CDR3aa: CASRQQGDPYNEQFF
CDR3nt: TGTGCCAGCAGGCAACAGGGGGACCCCTACAATGAGCAGTTCTTC
d_gene: TRBD1
abundance: few
j_gene: TRBJ2-1
v_gene: TRBV7-8

CDR3aa: CSADRGQGYNQPQHF
CDR3nt: TGCAGTGCTGACCGTGGACAGGGGTACAATCAGCCCCAGCATTTT
d_gene: TRBD1
abundance: few
j_gene: TRBJ1-5
v_gene: TRBV20-1

CDR3aa: CAISDVQGRYGYTF
CDR3nt: TGTGCCATCAGTGACGTACAGGGGAGGTATGGCTACACCTTC
d_gene: TRBD1
abundance: .
j_gene: TRBJ1-2
v_gene: TRBV10-3

CDR3aa: CASSFPLRGGETQYF
CDR3nt: TGTGCCAGCAGTTTTCCCCTTAGGGGGGGAGAGACCCAGTACTTC
d_gene: .
abundance: once
j_gene: TRBJ2-5
v_gene: TRBV28

CDR3aa: CSASGVDRDYGYTF
CDR3nt: TGCAGTGCTAGTGGAGTCGACAGAGACTATGGCTACACCTTC
d_gene: .
abundance: .
j_gene: TRBJ1-2
v_gene: TRBV20-1

CDR3aa: CSARSDRGEQYF
CDR3nt: TGCAGTGCTAGATCCGACAGGGGCGAGCAGTACTTC
d_gene: TRBD1
abundance: few
j_gene: TRBJ2-7
v_gene: TRBV20-1

CDR3aa: CASSSDSGTGPKETQYF
CDR3nt: TGTGCCAGCAGCTCCGACTCCGGGACAGGGCCAAAAGAGACCCAGTACTTC
d_gene: TRBD1
abundance: few
j_gene: TRBJ2-5
v_gene: TRBV7-9

CDR3aa: CSARDPTGAAYEQYF
CDR3nt: TGCAGTGCTAGAGATCCTACAGGGGCGGCCTACGAGCAGTACTTC
d_gene: TRBD1
abundance: .
j_gene: TRBJ2-7
v_gene: TRBV20-1

CDR3aa: CASSPHRGFGDTEAFF
CDR3nt: TGTGCCAGCAGCCCCCACCGCGGCTTCGGGGACACTGAAGCTTTCTTT
d_gene: .
abundance: .
j_gene: TRBJ1-1
v_gene: TRBV7-8

CDR3aa: CASSLGGALNYGYTF
CDR3nt: TGTGCCAGCAGTTTAGGGGGGGCGCTTAACTATGGCTACACCTTC
d_gene: .
abundance: few
j_gene: TRBJ1-2
v_gene: TRBV12-3/TRBV12-4

CDR3aa: CSARNSGFLRGYGYTF
CDR3nt: TGCAGTGCTAGAAACTCGGGCTTCCTCCGCGGCTATGGCTACACCTTC
d_gene: .
abundance: .
j_gene: TRBJ1-2
v_gene: TRBV20-1

CDR3aa: CASSLTSGIDNEQFF
CDR3nt: TGTGCCAGCAGCCTGACTAGCGGGATTGACAATGAGCAGTTCTTC
d_gene: TRBD2
abundance: .
j_gene: TRBJ2-1
v_gene: TRBV7-3

CDR3aa: CASSVQGSTEAFF
CDR3nt: TGCGCCAGCAGCGTACAAGGGAGCACTGAAGCTTTCTTT
d_gene: .
abundance: few
j_gene: TRBJ1-1
v_gene: TRBV4-1

CDR3aa: CSASGTSGGFYNEQFF
CDR3nt: TGCAGTGCTTCGGGGACTAGCGGGGGATTCTACAATGAGCAGTTCTTC
d_gene: TRBD2
abundance: .
j_gene: TRBJ2-1
v_gene: TRBV20-1

CDR3aa: CASSMGRKNIQYF
CDR3nt: TGCGCCAGCAGCATGGGACGAAAAAACATTCAGTACTTC
d_gene: .
abundance: .
j_gene: TRBJ2-4
v_gene: TRBV5-1

CDR3aa: CASSLWQITGERFF
CDR3nt: TGTGCCAGCAGCTTATGGCAGATCACCGGGGAGCGGTTTTTT
d_gene: .
abundance: .
j_gene: TRBJ2-2
v_gene: TRBV7-2

CDR3aa: CAIQIGWDRPTDTQYF
CDR3nt: TGTGCCATCCAAATCGGGTGGGATAGGCCCACAGATACGCAGTATTTT
d_gene: .
abundance: .
j_gene: TRBJ2-3
v_gene: TRBV10-3

CDR3aa: CAGIHSTGTQYF
CDR3nt: TGTGCCGGCATCCACTCCACGGGGACCCAGTACTTC
d_gene: .
abundance: once
j_gene: TRBJ2-5
v_gene: TRBV28

CDR3aa: CASSLRGAIYGYTF
CDR3nt: TGTGCCAGCAGTTTAAGGGGGGCAATCTATGGCTACACCTTC
d_gene: .
abundance: .
j_gene: TRBJ1-2
v_gene: TRBV28

CDR3aa: CASSQVKGRGLNIQYF
CDR3nt: TGCGCCAGCAGCCAAGTTAAAGGTAGAGGATTAAACATTCAGTACTTC
d_gene: .
abundance: .
j_gene: TRBJ2-4
v_gene: TRBV4-1